Each of the 12 T cell receptor beta chains below was sequenced from the same sample in a study of cytotoxic CD8 clonotypes in ibrutinib-treated CLL. Sequenced by immunoSEQ multiplex PCR; TCRdb stores in-frame clones only, minus some. The profile shows 100,000 to 150,000 clones, 70% to 90% of them singletons. The sample was PBMCs, taken after 24 months of ibrutinib treatment. These receptors all come from a human donor with chronic lymphocytic leukemia.

This clone was observed once. The chain has TRBV27 and TRBJ1-1, with 9 bases aligning to TRBD1. There are 20 residues in the CDR3. V was clipped by 2 bases and J by 0 bases; unmatched bases: 16. CDR1 and CDR2 from the germline V gene are MNHEY and SMNVEV (reference sequence). This CDR3 reads CASSLAGQGINLDMNTEAFF. DNA of the CDR3: TGTGCCAGCAGTTTAGCGGGACAGGGAATAAACCTAGACATGAACACTGAAGCTTTCTTT.

The V and J genes are TRBV5-6 and TRBJ2-7; no reliable D call. This CDR3 spans 11 amino acids. Germline CDR1 is SGHDT and CDR2 is YYEEEE. V lost 2 bases and J lost 7, with 7 bases in between. CDR3 amino acids: CASSFKLEQYF. DNA for the CDR3: TGTGCCAGCAGCTTCAAGCTGGAGCAGTACTTC. Full variable domain (rest looked up from reference TRBV5-6 and TRBJ2-7): DAGVTQSPTHLIKTRGQQVTLRCSPKSGHDTVSWYQQALGQGPQFIFQYYEEEERQRGNFPDRFSGHQFPNYSSELNVNALLLGDSALYLCASSFKLEQYFGPGTRLTVT.

The V and J genes are TRBV4-1 and TRBJ2-3, with 8 bases lining up with TRBD2. The CDR3 has 19 amino acids. Germline lookup yields CDR1 MGHRA and CDR2 YSYEKL. Germline trimming cut 4 bases from V and 5 bases from J; bases unmatched to any gene: 20. Written as DNA, the CDR3 is TGCGCCAGCAGCCGACTAGCGCCCGGATCACCACGACCAGAAGATACGCAGTATTTT. It specifies CASSRLAPGSPRPEDTQYF.

The rearrangement links TRBV28 to TRBJ2-7; 8 positions match TRBD1. The V gene's germline CDR1 is MDHEN and CDR2 SYDVKM. The CDR3 runs to 15 residues. V gave up 6 bases and J gave up 4 bases; unmatched junction bases: 11. The CDR3 nucleotides are TGTGCCAGCAGCTCTTCCGGGACAGGAGGTTACGAGCAGTACTTC. Its translation: CASSSSGTGGYEQYF.

This chain connects TRBV7-8 to TRBJ2-3; D tentatively reads TRBD1 or TRBD2 (6 bases each). Germline-derived CDR1 and CDR2 are SGHVS and FQNEAQ. There are 14 residues in the CDR3. V lost 4 bases, J lost 4 bases, and 12 bases lay in between. In nucleotides, the CDR3 is TGTGCCAGCAGCTCGTGGGGGGCCCCAGATACGCAGTATTTT. Its protein is CASSSWGAPDTQYF.

V gene TRBV7-2 combines with J gene TRBJ1-6, with 7 positions matching TRBD1. CDR1 is SGHTA, CDR2 FQGNSA, per germline. This CDR3 is built from 15 residues. V lost 2 bases, J lost 9 bases, and 7 bases stayed unmatched. The CDR3 nucleotides read TGTGCCAGCAGCTTACCGACAGGGACGGGTTCACCCCTCCACTTT. This gives the protein CASSLPTGTGSPLHF.

The V and J genes are TRBV5-5 and TRBJ2-7, with 12 bases identical to TRBD1. Germline CDR1 SGHKS, CDR2 YYEKEE (reference sequence). The ends lost 3 bases at V and 7 bases at J; junction bases unmatched: 5. The CDR3 extends over 14 amino acids. The CDR3 coding sequence is TGTGCCAGCAGCTGGGGACAGGGGGCTGGGGAGCAGTACTTC. Protein: CASSWGQGAGEQYF.

The chain couples TRBV18 to TRBJ2-1; D gene unclear. Per the germline V gene, CDR1 is KGHSH and CDR2 is LQKENI. V lost 5 bases, J lost 2 bases, and 10 bases lay in between. There are 14 residues in the CDR3. This CDR3 is CASSASGAYNEQFF. CDR3 bases: TGTGCCAGCTCAGCCTCGGGCGCCTACAATGAGCAGTTCTTC.

V usage is TRBV5-3 and J usage is TRBJ2-5; 7 bases line up with TRBD1. TRBV5-3 is identified as an open reading frame with a role that is uncertain. This CDR3 is 16 amino acids long. V dropped 3 bases and J dropped 7; count of bases not matched to a gene: 15. The CDR3, as DNA: TGTGCCAGAAGCTCAAGACAGGGTCTCTCTGGGGGGACCCAGTACTTC. This translates into CARSSRQGLSGGTQYF.

The V and J genes are TRBV7-2 and TRBJ2-5, with TRBD2 matching 12 bases. J gave up 2 bases and V 6 bases, and 7 bases lay outside the gene matches. The CDR3 consists of 16 residues. Germline V gene lookup returns CDR1 SGHTA and CDR2 FQGNSA. CDR3 protein: CASRQLAGGRQETQYF. CDR3 coding DNA: TGTGCCAGCAGACAGCTAGCGGGGGGGCGGCAAGAGACCCAGTACTTC.

The chain combines TRBV28 with TRBJ2-7; 7 positions match TRBD1. Germline CDR1 is MDHEN and CDR2 is SYDVKM. V lost 7 bases and J lost 7; bases outside the gene matches: 4. The CDR3 sequence is 11 residues long. The CDR3 protein is CASKGAGEQYF. The CDR3 coding sequence is TGTGCCAGCAAGGGGGCAGGGGAGCAGTACTTC.

This clone was counted once. This chain links TRBV5-4 with TRBJ2-7, with TRBD2 identical over 9 bases. The CDR3 is 15 residues long. The J segment lost 2 bases and the V segment lost 0 bases, leaving 3 bases of the junction unmatched. The germline CDR1 and CDR2 sequences are SGHNT and YYREEE (reference sequence). As DNA, the CDR3 is TGTGCCAGCAGCTTGGGGGCGGGAGGGGCCTACGAGCAGTACTTC. Amino acid sequence: CASSLGAGGAYEQYF.